This entry describes one TCR beta chain. Every TCR cDNA molecule bore a unique molecular identifier. TCRdb used MiXCR to reprocess the 5' RACE reads, holding one entry per CDR3 protein. Found here are 7,000 or so distinct CDR3 sequences, roughly a fifth of them singletons; the top ten hold roughly 18%. The germline V gene has CDR1 MNHEY and CDR2 SMNVEV (reference sequence). Trimming cost V 5 bases and J 10 bases; bases outside gene matches: 8. This CDR3 is 13 amino acids long. The sample originates from a study of spatial heterogeneity in lung cancer. Study information: Each distinct TCR and UMI combination averaged more than ten appearances in raw reads.

The time point is: sample taken at primary tumor resection. Whole RNA, isolated from tumor, nontumor lung or frozen PBMC, was sequenced without prior sorting. The donor group consisted of 55 to 85 patients who had untreated, early-stage non-small cell lung cancer. Source: PBMCs, taken at surgery. The sequence was obtained from a female donor with early-stage non-small cell lung cancer. This chain links TRBV27 with TRBJ2-1; TRBD2 aligns across 7 bases. Here the CDR3 reads CASSATSEGEQFF. CDR3 DNA: TGTGCCAGCAGTGCTACTAGCGAAGGGGAGCAGTTCTTC.